One and the same sample provided the 19 T cell receptor beta chains below, sequenced in a study of T cells in Graves' hyperthyroidism and ophthalmopathy. Amplification yielded TCR beta CDR3 regions, with RNA transcripts as the source. The study used the HTBI primer set for a first-round RT-PCR of the TCR CDR3. TCRdb ran MiXCR on the multiplex PCR reads and lists one entry per CDR3 protein. The sample holds 550,000 to 600,000 distinct CDR3 sequences, approximately 16% seen once. The sequencing input was blood. Receptors originate from a young woman with Graves' hyperthyroidism.

This clonotype was counted ten times or more. V usage is TRBV28 and J usage is TRBJ2-7; perhaps D is TRBD1 or TRBD2 (5 bases each). Germline CDR1 reads MDHEN; CDR2 reads SYDVKM. Trimming took off 5 bases at V and 4 bases at J, with 15 bases between the two ends. The CDR3 contains 14 residues. In nucleotides, the CDR3 is TGTGCCAGCAGTAGGGACCCAAAGGCGTACGAGCAGTACTTC. Its protein is CASSRDPKAYEQYF.

This clonotype turned up a few times. The V call is TRBV7-8, the J call TRBJ1-3; D unresolved. CDR3 length: 16 amino acids. The V and J ends lost 2 bases and 0 bases respectively, with 11 bases between them. Germline CDR1 and CDR2: SGHVS and FQNEAQ. In nucleotides, the CDR3 is TGTGCCAGCAGCTTACTGGGCCCCGACTCTGGAAACACCATATATTTT. Protein product: CASSLLGPDSGNTIYF.

This clonotype was counted ten times or more. This chain joins TRBV11-1 and TRBJ2-7; D call uncertain. The CDR3 has 13 residues. The germline V gene has CDR1 SGHAT and CDR2 FQDESV (reference sequence). The V end was cut by 5 bases, the J end by 2 bases, with 10 bases between. The CDR3, as DNA: TGTGCCAGCAGCGATCGAAGGACCTACGAGCAGTACTTC. As protein: CASSDRRTYEQYF.

This clonotype has at least ten counts. The rearrangement links TRBV12-3 or TRBV12-4 to TRBJ2-1; 8 bases align to TRBD2. The CDR3 length is 14 residues. Trimming removed 6 bases from V and 10 bases from J; junction bases left unmatched: 11. The chain's CDR3 is CASSLQLAEGEQFF. The CDR3 coding sequence is TGTGCCAGCAGCTTGCAACTAGCGGAAGGGGAGCAGTTCTTC.

This clonotype was recorded many times. The genes are TRBV6-5 and TRBJ2-3; 11 bases agree with TRBD2. The CDR3 covers 19 residues. CDR1 is MNHEY, CDR2 SVGAGI, per germline. With 3 bases clipped from V and 1 base from J, the junction kept 12 bases outside the gene matches. The CDR3 DNA reads TGTGCCAGCAGTTATCCCATACCCCTACTAGCGGGGGGCACAGATACGCAGTATTTT. The encoded protein is CASSYPIPLLAGGTDTQYF.

The rearrangement links TRBV7-2 to TRBJ1-6, with D maybe TRBD1 (6 bases). CDR3 length: 19 amino acids. The germline gives CDR1 SGHTA, CDR2 FQGNSA. V gave up 5 bases and J gave up 5 bases, with 25 bases separating them. The CDR3 loop is CASSLSLGGRRFNNSPLHF. CDR3 sequence (DNA): TGTGCCAGCAGCCTCTCCTTGGGGGGGCGCAGATTCAATAATTCACCCCTCCACTTT.

Written as DNA, the CDR3 is TGTGCTAGTGGTATAGGGGGACCTAATGAAAAACTGTTTTTT. Protein sequence: CASGIGGPNEKLFF. V usage is TRBV12-5 and J usage is TRBJ1-4, with D perhaps matching TRBD1 (6 bases). The CDR3 extends over 14 amino acids. The V and J ends lost 5 bases and 3 bases respectively, with 10 bases between them. Germline loops: CDR1 LGHNT, CDR2 FRNRAP.

The V call is TRBV20-1, the J call TRBJ2-4, with D perhaps TRBD1 (6 bases). Looked up from germline, CDR1 is DFQATT and CDR2 is SNEGSKA (reference sequence). This CDR3 contains 16 residues. V shed 0 bases and J shed 0 bases, with 12 bases lying between them. CDR3 protein: CSARDFGQRAKNIQYF. CDR3 nucleotide sequence: TGCAGTGCTAGAGATTTCGGACAGAGAGCCAAAAACATTCAGTACTTC.

This clonotype was seen ten or more times. The V and J genes are TRBV5-8 and TRBJ2-3; the match to TRBD2 covers 8 bases. CDR3 length: 16 residues. V was clipped by 0 bases and J by 1 base; unmatched bases: 4. The germline CDR1 and CDR2 sequences are SGHTS and YDEGEE. The CDR3 DNA follows: TGTGCCAGCAGCTTGGGCGGACTAGCCGGCACAGATACGCAGTATTTT. Its protein product is CASSLGGLAGTDTQYF. Full variable domain (outside the CDR3, taken from reference TRBV5-8 and TRBJ2-3): EAGVTQSPTHLIKTRGQQATLRCSPISGHTSVYWYQQALGLGLQFLLWYDEGEERNRGNFPPRFSGRQFPNYSSELNVNALELEDSALYLCASSLGGLAGTDTQYFGPGTRLTVL.

This clonotype was seen a few times. Sequence at one end of the junction differs from germline and may be a read error. The rearrangement joins TRBV2 to TRBJ1-5; 7 nucleotides align to TRBD1. CDR3 length: 16 residues. Germline values: CDR1 SNHLY, CDR2 FYNNEI. CDR3 sequence: CASSEAQTGKRQPRHF. The CDR3 nucleotides are TGTGCCAGCAGTGAAGCGCAGACAGGGAAGAGGCAGCCCCGGCATTTT.

The chain has TRBV20-1 and TRBJ1-4; maybe TRBD1 (6 bases). The V end was cut by 4 bases, the J end by 8 bases, with 29 bases between. The CDR3 loop spans 18 amino acids. The germline V gene encodes CDR1 DFQATT and CDR2 SNEGSKA (reference sequence). This CDR3 is CSAKILGRQGRSPEKLFF. CDR3 bases: TGCAGTGCTAAAATCTTAGGCCGGCAGGGGAGAAGCCCCGAAAAACTGTTTTTT.

This clonotype was counted many times. The V call is TRBV20-1, the J call TRBJ2-1, with no clear D. From germline, CDR1 is DFQATT and CDR2 SNEGSKA (reference sequence). Trimming pared 3 bases from V and 9 bases from J, leaving 9 bases between. The CDR3 runs 11 residues. The CDR3, as DNA: TGCAGTGCTAGGTCCGATACTGAGCAGTTCTTC. This codes for CSARSDTEQFF.

This clonotype appeared many times. V and J are TRBV20-1 and TRBJ2-2; TRBD1 aligns across 7 bases. The CDR3 is 14 residues long. Trimming cost V 4 bases and J 5 bases; bases outside gene matches: 7. Germline-derived CDR1 and CDR2 are DFQATT and SNEGSKA (reference sequence). The CDR3 nucleotides are TGCAGTGCTAAAACGGGACAGCGAACCGGGGAGCTGTTTTTT. Its translation: CSAKTGQRTGELFF.

This clonotype was recorded many times. The CDR3 coding sequence is TGCAGTGCTAGGAAAATTGGGCCCAACAGGGAGCCCCAGCATTTT. Translating gives CSARKIGPNREPQHF. The chain is built from TRBV20-1 and TRBJ1-5; TRBD1 might be the D (6 bases). V was pared by 3 bases and J by 8 bases, with 20 bases between. This CDR3 is built from 15 residues. Looked up from germline, CDR1 is DFQATT and CDR2 is SNEGSKA (reference sequence).

The table lists this clonotype with a few counts. The V gene is TRBV6-2 or TRBV6-3, the J gene TRBJ1-1, with D uncertain. The CDR3 covers 15 residues. V shed 0 bases and J shed 7 bases, with 15 bases lying between them. Germline CDR1 is MNHEY and CDR2 is SVGEGT. Here the CDR3 DNA reads TGTGCCAGCAGTTACTCAGGGTTCAGCTGGAGTGAAGCTTTCTTT. Translating gives CASSYSGFSWSEAFF.

Here the CDR3 reads CASSYFPPGLAGSYQETQYF. CDR3 DNA: TGTGCCAGCAGTTACTTCCCCCCGGGACTAGCGGGGTCGTACCAAGAGACCCAGTACTTC. The rearrangement joins TRBV6-2 or TRBV6-3 to TRBJ2-5, with 13 bases aligning to TRBD2. The CDR3 has 20 residues. V lost 1 base and J lost 0; bases outside the gene matches: 11. CDR1 is MNHEY, CDR2 SVGEGT, per germline.

V is TRBV20-1 and J is TRBJ1-3; the match to TRBD1 covers 8 bases. J gave up 0 bases and V 0 bases, and 1 base lay outside the gene matches. Germline loops: CDR1 DFQATT, CDR2 SNEGSKA (reference sequence). The CDR3 is 15 amino acids. CDR3 protein: CSARDGQGSGNTIYF. The CDR3 DNA reads TGCAGTGCTAGAGATGGACAGGGCTCTGGAAACACCATATATTTT.

This clonotype was recorded many times. The gene calls are TRBV5-1 and TRBJ2-1, with 13 positions matching TRBD2. The trim removed 0 bases at V and 8 bases at J, leaving 11 bases unmatched. CDR3 length: 18 residues. The germline CDR1 and CDR2 sequences are SGHRS and YFSETQ. CDR3 sequence: CASSLGLAGGARTHEQFF. The CDR3 DNA is TGCGCCAGCAGCTTGGGACTAGCGGGGGGAGCTCGGACTCATGAGCAGTTCTTC.

There are many counts of this clonotype. The chain recombines TRBV6-1 with TRBJ1-5; the D is unclear. V was cut by 5 bases and J by 4 bases, with 12 bases left in between. The CDR3 is 14 residues long. CDR1 and CDR2 (germline): MNHNS, SASEGT. The CDR3 region has the DNA TGTGCCAGCAGTTTAACGGGTGAGAATCAGCCCCAGCATTTT. The encoded protein is CASSLTGENQPQHF.